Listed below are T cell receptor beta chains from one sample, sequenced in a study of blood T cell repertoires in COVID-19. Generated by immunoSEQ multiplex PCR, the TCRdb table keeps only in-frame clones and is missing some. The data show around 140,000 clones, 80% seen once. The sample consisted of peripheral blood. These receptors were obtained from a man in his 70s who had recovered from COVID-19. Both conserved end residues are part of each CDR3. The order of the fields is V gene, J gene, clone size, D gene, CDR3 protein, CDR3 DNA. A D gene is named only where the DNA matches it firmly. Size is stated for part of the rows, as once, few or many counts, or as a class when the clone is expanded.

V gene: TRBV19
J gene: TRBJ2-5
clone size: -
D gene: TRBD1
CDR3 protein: CASSISDRHVETQYF
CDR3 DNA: TGTGCCAGTAGTATTTCGGACAGGCATGTGGAGACCCAGTACTTC

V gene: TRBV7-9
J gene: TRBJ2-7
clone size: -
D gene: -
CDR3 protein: CASSWKEDVEQYF
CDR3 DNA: TGTGCCAGCAGCTGGAAAGAGGATGTCGAGCAGTACTTC

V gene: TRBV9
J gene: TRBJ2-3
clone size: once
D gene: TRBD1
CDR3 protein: CASSGGQGADTQYF
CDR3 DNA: TGTGCCAGCAGCGGCGGACAGGGTGCAGATACGCAGTATTTT

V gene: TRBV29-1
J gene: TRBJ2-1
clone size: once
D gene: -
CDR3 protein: CSGGTVNEQFF
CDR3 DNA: TGCAGCGGCGGGACGGTCAATGAGCAGTTCTTC

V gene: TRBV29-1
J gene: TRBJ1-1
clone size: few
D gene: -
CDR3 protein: CSVAWQMNTEAFF
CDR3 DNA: TGCAGCGTTGCTTGGCAGATGAACACTGAAGCTTTCTTT

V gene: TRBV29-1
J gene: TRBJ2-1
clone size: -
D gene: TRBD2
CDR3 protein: CSAVAGVGGNEQFF
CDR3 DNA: TGCAGCGCGGTAGCGGGAGTGGGGGGCAATGAGCAGTTCTTC

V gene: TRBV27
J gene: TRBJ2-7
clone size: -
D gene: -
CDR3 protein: CASSLTRQVYEQYF
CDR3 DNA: TGTGCCAGCAGTCTCACCCGACAGGTATACGAGCAGTACTTC

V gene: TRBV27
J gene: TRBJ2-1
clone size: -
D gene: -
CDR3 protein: CASKTGTINEQFF
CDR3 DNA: TGTGCCAGCAAAACAGGGACAATCAATGAGCAGTTCTTC

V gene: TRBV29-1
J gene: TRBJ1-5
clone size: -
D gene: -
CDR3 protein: CSAAGNSNQPQHF
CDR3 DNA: TGCAGCGCCGCGGGGAATAGCAATCAGCCCCAGCATTTT

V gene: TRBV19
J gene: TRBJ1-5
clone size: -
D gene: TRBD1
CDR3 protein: CASRDRGSNQPQHF
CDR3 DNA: TGTGCCAGTAGGGACAGGGGAAGCAATCAGCCCCAGCATTTT

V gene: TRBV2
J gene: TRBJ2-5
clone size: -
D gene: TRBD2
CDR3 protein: CASNAGTSGRALWQETQYF
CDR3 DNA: TGTGCCAGCAATGCCGGGACTAGCGGGAGGGCCCTGTGGCAAGAGACCCAGTACTTC

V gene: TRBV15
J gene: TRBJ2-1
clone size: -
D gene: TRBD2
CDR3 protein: CATSRPGGPNEQFF
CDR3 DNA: TGTGCCACCAGCAGACCGGGAGGGCCGAATGAGCAGTTCTTC

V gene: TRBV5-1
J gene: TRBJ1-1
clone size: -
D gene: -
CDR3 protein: CASSLGHSGNTEAFF
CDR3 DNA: TGCGCCAGCAGCTTGGGGCACAGCGGGAACACTGAAGCTTTCTTT

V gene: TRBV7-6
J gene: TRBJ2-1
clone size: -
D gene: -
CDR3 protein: CASTARGHYNEQFF
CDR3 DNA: TGTGCCAGCACCGCGCGAGGGCACTACAATGAGCAGTTCTTC

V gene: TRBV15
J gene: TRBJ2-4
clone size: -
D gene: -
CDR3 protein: CATSRVQLAKNIQYF
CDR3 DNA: TGTGCCACCAGCAGAGTACAGCTAGCCAAAAACATTCAGTACTTC

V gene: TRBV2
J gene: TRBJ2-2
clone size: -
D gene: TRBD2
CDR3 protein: CASGASGSVTGELFF
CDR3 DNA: TGTGCCAGCGGGGCTAGCGGGAGTGTGACCGGGGAGCTGTTTTTT

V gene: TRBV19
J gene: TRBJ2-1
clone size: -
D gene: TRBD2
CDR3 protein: CASSKLAGRNEQFF
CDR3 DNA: TGTGCCAGTAGTAAACTAGCGGGACGCAATGAGCAGTTCTTC

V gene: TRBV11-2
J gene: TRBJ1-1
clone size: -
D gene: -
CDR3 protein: CASSPSSGTEAFF
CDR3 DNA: TGTGCCAGCAGCCCCAGTTCGGGCACTGAAGCTTTCTTT

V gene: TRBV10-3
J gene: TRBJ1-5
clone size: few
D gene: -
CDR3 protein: CAIAGTTDQPQHF
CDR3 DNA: TGTGCCATCGCAGGGACAACCGATCAGCCCCAGCATTTT

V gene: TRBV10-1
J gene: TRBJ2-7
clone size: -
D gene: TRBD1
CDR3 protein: CASSPGQGRYEQYF
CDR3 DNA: TGCGCCAGCAGCCCGGGACAGGGGCGCTACGAGCAGTACTTC

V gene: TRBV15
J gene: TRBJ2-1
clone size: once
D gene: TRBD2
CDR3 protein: CATSRDKRDQFF
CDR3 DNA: TGTGCCACCAGCAGAGACAAGCGGGACCAGTTCTTC

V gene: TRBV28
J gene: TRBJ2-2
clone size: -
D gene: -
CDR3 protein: CASSSRARELFF
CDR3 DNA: TGTGCCAGCAGTTCCAGGGCTAGGGAGCTGTTTTTT

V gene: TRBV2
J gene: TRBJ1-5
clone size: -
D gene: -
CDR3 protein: CASSERTFNQPQHF
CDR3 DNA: TGTGCCAGCAGTGAAAGGACATTTAATCAGCCCCAGCATTTT

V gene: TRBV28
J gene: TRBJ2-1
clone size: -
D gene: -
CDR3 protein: CASSFSREQFF
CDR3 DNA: TGTGCCAGCAGTTTCTCGCGGGAGCAGTTCTTC

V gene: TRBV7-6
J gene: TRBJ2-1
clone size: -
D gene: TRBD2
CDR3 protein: CASGGLAGPLGEYNEQFF
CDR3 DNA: TGTGCCAGCGGGGGACTAGCGGGCCCCCTCGGGGAGTACAATGAGCAGTTCTTC

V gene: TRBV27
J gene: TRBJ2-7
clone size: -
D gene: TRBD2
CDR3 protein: CASSVGTSGSLDYEQYF
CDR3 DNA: TGTGCCAGCAGTGTCGGGACTAGCGGGAGTTTGGACTACGAGCAGTACTTC

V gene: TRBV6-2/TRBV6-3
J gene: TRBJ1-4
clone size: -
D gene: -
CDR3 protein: CASSPGDEKLFF
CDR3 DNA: TGTGCCAGCAGTCCCGGAGATGAAAAACTGTTTTTT

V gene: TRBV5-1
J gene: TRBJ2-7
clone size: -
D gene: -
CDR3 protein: CASSLTGISYEQYF
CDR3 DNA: TGCGCCAGCAGCTTAACAGGGATCTCCTACGAGCAGTACTTC

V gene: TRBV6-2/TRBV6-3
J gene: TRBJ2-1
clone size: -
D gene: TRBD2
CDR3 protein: CASRPLLAGRVNEQFF
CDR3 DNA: TGTGCCAGCAGACCTCTACTAGCGGGGCGGGTCAATGAGCAGTTCTTC

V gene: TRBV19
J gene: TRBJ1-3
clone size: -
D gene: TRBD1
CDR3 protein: CASRGQGASGNTIYF
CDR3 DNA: TGTGCCAGTAGGGGACAGGGGGCGTCAGGAAACACCATATATTTT

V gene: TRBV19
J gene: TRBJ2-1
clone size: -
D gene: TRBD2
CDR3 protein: CASSILAGGNNEQFF
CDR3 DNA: TGTGCCAGTAGTATCCTAGCGGGAGGTAACAATGAGCAGTTCTTC

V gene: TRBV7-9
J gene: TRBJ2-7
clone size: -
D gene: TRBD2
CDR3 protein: CASTFVGGEQYF
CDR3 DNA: TGTGCCAGCACCTTCGTGGGGGGGGAGCAGTACTTC

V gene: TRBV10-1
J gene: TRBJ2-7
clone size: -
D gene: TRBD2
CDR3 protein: CASSPGLAAYEQYF
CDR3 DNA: TGCGCCAGCAGCCCGGGACTAGCGGCCTACGAGCAGTACTTC

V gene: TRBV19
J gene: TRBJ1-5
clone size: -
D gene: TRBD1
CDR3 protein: CASRQVGTGVSNQPQHF
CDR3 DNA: TGTGCCAGTAGGCAGGTTGGGACAGGGGTAAGCAATCAGCCCCAGCATTTT

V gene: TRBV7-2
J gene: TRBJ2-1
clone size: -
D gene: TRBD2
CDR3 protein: CASSLGLAAYNEQFF
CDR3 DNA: TGTGCCAGCAGCTTGGGACTAGCGGCATACAATGAGCAGTTCTTC

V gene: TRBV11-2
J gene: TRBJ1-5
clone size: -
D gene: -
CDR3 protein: CASSLNSNSVQPQHF
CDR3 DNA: TGTGCCAGCAGCTTAAACAGTAATTCTGTGCAGCCCCAGCATTTT

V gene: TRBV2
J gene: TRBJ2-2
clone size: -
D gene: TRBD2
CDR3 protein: CASSEELAGVTGELFF
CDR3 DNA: TGTGCCAGCAGTGAAGAACTAGCGGGAGTAACAGGGGAGCTGTTTTTT

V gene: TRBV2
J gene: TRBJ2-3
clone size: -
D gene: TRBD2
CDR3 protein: CASRTSGTVTDTQYF
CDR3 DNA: TGTGCCAGCAGGACTAGCGGGACAGTCACAGATACGCAGTATTTT

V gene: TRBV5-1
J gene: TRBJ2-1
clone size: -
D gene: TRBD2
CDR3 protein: CASSPYGTSGRADNEQFF
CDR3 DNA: TGCGCCAGCAGCCCCTATGGGACTAGCGGGAGGGCCGACAATGAGCAGTTCTTC

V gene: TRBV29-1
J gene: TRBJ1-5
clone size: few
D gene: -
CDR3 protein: CSAREGNQPQHF
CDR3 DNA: TGCAGCGCCAGGGAGGGCAATCAGCCCCAGCATTTT

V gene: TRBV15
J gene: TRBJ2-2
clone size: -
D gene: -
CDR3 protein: CATSRTPDSIKAGELFF
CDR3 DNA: TGTGCCACCAGCAGAACTCCGGACTCAATAAAAGCCGGGGAGCTGTTTTTT

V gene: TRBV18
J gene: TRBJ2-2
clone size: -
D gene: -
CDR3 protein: CASSIQDPANTGELFF
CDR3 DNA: TGTGCCAGCTCAATACAGGACCCCGCGAACACCGGGGAGCTGTTTTTT

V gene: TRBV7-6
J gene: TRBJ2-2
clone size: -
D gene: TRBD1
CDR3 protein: CASSFGTANTGELFF
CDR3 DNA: TGTGCCAGCAGCTTTGGGACAGCGAACACCGGGGAGCTGTTTTTT

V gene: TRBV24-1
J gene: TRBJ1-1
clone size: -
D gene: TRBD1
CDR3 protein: CATRQGRDTEAFF
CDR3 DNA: TGTGCCACCAGACAGGGGAGAGACACTGAAGCTTTCTTT

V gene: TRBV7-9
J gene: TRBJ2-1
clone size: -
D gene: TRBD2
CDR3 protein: CASSQTSTPYNEQFF
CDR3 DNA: TGTGCCAGCAGCCAGACTAGCACCCCCTACAATGAGCAGTTCTTC

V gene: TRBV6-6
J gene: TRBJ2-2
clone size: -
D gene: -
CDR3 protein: CATQSEGSGELFF
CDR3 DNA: TGTGCCACCCAATCGGAGGGGTCCGGGGAGCTGTTTTTT

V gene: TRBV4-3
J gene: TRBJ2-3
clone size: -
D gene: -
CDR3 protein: CASSLKGGSADTQYF
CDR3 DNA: TGCGCCAGCAGCCTTAAAGGGGGATCCGCAGATACGCAGTATTTT

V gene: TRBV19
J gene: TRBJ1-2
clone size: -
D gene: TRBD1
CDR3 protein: CASHPGQGIKGYTF
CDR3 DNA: TGTGCCAGCCACCCCGGACAGGGGATAAAAGGCTACACCTTC

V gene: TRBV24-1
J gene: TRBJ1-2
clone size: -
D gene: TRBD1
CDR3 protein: CATSDSRDRDGYTF
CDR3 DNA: TGTGCCACCAGTGATAGCCGGGACAGGGACGGCTACACCTTC

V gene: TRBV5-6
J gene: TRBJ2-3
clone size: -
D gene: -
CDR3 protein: CASSLQSGRGTDTQYF
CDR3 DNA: TGTGCCAGCAGCTTGCAGTCAGGGAGGGGGACAGATACGCAGTATTTT

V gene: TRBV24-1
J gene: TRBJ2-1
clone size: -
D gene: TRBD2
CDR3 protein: CATSDTGLAANEQFF
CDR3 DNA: TGTGCCACCAGCGATACGGGACTAGCGGCGAATGAGCAGTTCTTC

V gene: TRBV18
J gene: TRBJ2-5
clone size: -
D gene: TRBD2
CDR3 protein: CASSPGLAGAAETQYF
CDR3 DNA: TGTGCCAGCTCACCAGGGCTAGCGGGAGCGGCTGAGACCCAGTACTTC

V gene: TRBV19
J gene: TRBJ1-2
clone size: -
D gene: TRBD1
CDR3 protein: CASRSTDRPYGTF
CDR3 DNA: TGTGCCAGTAGATCAACGGACAGGCCCTACGGGACCTTC

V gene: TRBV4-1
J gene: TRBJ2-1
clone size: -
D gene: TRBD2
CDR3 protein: CASSQDRVASGRRGGQFF
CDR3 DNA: TGCGCCAGCAGCCAAGATAGGGTTGCTAGCGGGAGGAGGGGTGGGCAGTTCTTC

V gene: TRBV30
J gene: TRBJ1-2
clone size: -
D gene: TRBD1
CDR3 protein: CANKQGANYGYTF
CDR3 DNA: TGTGCCAACAAACAGGGGGCGAACTATGGCTACACCTTC

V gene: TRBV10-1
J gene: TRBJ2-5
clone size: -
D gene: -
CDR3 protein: CASSESSQATQYF
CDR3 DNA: TGCGCCAGCAGTGAGTCGAGCCAGGCGACCCAGTACTTC

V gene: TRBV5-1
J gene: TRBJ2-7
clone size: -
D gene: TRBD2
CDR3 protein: CASSLWAPTSASSYEQYF
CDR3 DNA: TGCGCCAGCAGCTTGTGGGCCCCGACTAGCGCGAGCTCCTACGAGCAGTACTTC

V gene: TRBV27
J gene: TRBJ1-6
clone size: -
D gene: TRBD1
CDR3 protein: CASSPETGVAHRYNSPLHF
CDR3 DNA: TGTGCCAGCAGTCCAGAGACAGGGGTCGCGCACCGTTATAATTCACCCCTCCACTTT

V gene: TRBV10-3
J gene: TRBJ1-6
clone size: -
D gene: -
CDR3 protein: CAISRGQSNSPLHF
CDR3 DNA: TGTGCCATCAGTAGAGGACAGAGTAATTCACCCCTCCACTTT